This T cell receptor (beta chain) was observed in a study of Ad26.COV2.S vaccination and SARS-CoV-2 variants. Study background: Participants got Ad26.COV2.S intramuscularly, once or twice 56 days apart.

Study outcomes and limitations: Measurements of TCR breadth and depth may have given underestimates of the total T cell responses.

Treatment in this sample: around 19 received Ad26.COV2.S at low or high dose, single or two shots; five or six received placebo; per-sample allocation not given. Material that was analyzed had been drawn on day 63 after the first vaccine or placebo injection. Some clones are missing from TCRdb's copy, which holds only in-frame ones; the method was immunoSEQ multiplex PCR. The sample yields around 400,000 clones, over 75% seen once. V was trimmed by 4 bases and J by 7 bases, leaving 19 bases between them. Germline V CDR1 and CDR2: SGHTA, FQGNSA. The CDR3 totals 15 residues. Concerning this clone: Antigen: not known.

The material sequenced was peripheral blood, taken in a trial of Ad26.COV2.S vaccine versus placebo. This chain uses TRBV7-2 with TRBJ2-5, with D hard to call. The TCR originated in a person between 18 and 65 years old who received the Ad26.COV2.S COVID-19 vaccine or a placebo. CDR3 protein: CASSSLQVGVGTQYF. The CDR3 coding sequence is TGTGCCAGCAGCTCCCTCCAAGTTGGGGTAGGGACCCAGTACTTC.